These 7 T cell receptor beta chains originate from one sample sequenced in a study of T cell responses to AZD1222 COVID-19 vaccine (dated by TCRdb to the early 2020s). In the paper's terms, the time point label means: baseline before first vaccination. Libraries came from the immunoSEQ multiplex PCR assay. TCRdb retrieved this table from immuneACCESS and kept in-frame rearrangements only. Not all clones are present; in checked studies, unresolved V genes account for under half, and no reason is known for the remainder. Within this sample are some 110,000 clones, with approximately 90% of them counted one time only. The ten largest clonotypes hold 2.5% of the sample. The source was peripheral blood, collected on day 0 of AZD1222 vaccination. The origin of the receptors is an adult in good health.

CDR3 nucleotide sequence: TGTGCCAGCAGTTCCACAGGGGGGCCTCTCCTGAACACCGGGGAGCTGTTTTTT. Residues: CASSSTGGPLLNTGELFF. The genes are TRBV28 and TRBJ2-2; TRBD1 aligns across 8 bases. This CDR3 is 18 amino acids long. The V gene end was trimmed by 4 bases and the J gene end by 1 base; junction bases not matched to a gene: 11. Germline-derived CDR1 and CDR2 are MDHEN and SYDVKM.

V usage is TRBV5-1 and J usage is TRBJ2-1; D possibly corresponds to TRBD2 (5 bases). Looked up from germline, CDR1 is SGHRS and CDR2 is YFSETQ. V was pared by 4 bases and J by 9 bases, with 11 bases between. The CDR3 sequence is 12 residues long. For the CDR3, the DNA is TGCGCCAGCAGCCCCACTAGAGCTGAGCAGTTCTTC. It specifies CASSPTRAEQFF. Filled out from reference TRBV5-1 and TRBJ2-1, the complete variable domain reads KAGVTQTPRYLIKTRGQQVTLSCSPISGHRSVSWYQQTPGQGLQFLFEYFSETQRNKGNFPGRFSGRQFSNSRSEMNVSTLELGDSALYLCASSPTRAEQFFGPGTRLTVL.

This clone was seen once. The chain couples TRBV9 to TRBJ1-3; tentatively, D is TRBD1 (6 bases). CDR3 length: 15 residues. V lost 3 bases and J lost 4, with 14 bases in between. Germline V gene sequence: CDR1 SGDLS, CDR2 YYNGEE. Here the CDR3 DNA reads TGTGCCAGCAGCGCCTTCGGGGGCGCAGGAAACACCATATATTTT. This codes for CASSAFGGAGNTIYF. The variable domain in full, with the rest retrieved from reference TRBV9 and TRBJ1-3, is DSGVTQTPKHLITATGQRVTLRCSPRSGDLSVYWYQQSLDQGLQFLIQYYNGEERAKGNILERFSAQQFPDLHSELNLSSLELGDSALYFCASSAFGGAGNTIYFGEGSWLTVV.

This chain's CDR3 is CASRGTGDSYGYTF. CDR3 DNA: TGTGCCAGCAGGGGGACAGGAGATAGCTATGGCTACACCTTC. The chain joins TRBV6-4 to TRBJ1-2; 8 nucleotides match TRBD1. V shed 6 bases and J 4 bases; nucleotides not matched to a gene: 7. The CDR3 contains 14 residues. Germline V gene lookup returns CDR1 MRHNA and CDR2 SNTAGT.

This chain joins TRBV9 and TRBJ2-7; maybe TRBD1 (5 bases). Germline V gene sequence: CDR1 SGDLS, CDR2 YYNGEE. Trimming pared 3 bases from V and 5 bases from J, leaving 21 bases between. The CDR3 has 16 residues. CDR3 nucleotide sequence: TGTGCCAGCAGCGGACTCTGGGAACAGGCCCCGGACGAGCAGTACTTC. Its translation: CASSGLWEQAPDEQYF.

The chain carries TRBV11-2 and TRBJ1-1; 7 bases match TRBD1. V dropped 4 bases and J dropped 1; count of bases not matched to a gene: 9. The CDR3 consists of 16 residues. Looked up from germline, CDR1 is SGHAT and CDR2 is FQNNGV. CDR3 in amino acids: CASSYNLRTGNTEAFF. DNA for the CDR3: TGTGCCAGCAGCTACAACCTCCGGACAGGGAACACTGAAGCTTTCTTT.

The chain is built from TRBV10-3 and TRBJ1-2; weak D call: TRBD1 (5 bases). CDR1 and CDR2 (germline): ENHRY, SYGVKD. V gave up 10 bases and J gave up 4 bases, with 22 bases separating them. This CDR3 contains 15 residues. CDR3 in amino acids: CATGTERITSYGYTF. For the CDR3, the DNA is TGTGCCACCGGGACGGAAAGGATTACTAGCTATGGCTACACCTTC.